This T cell receptor (beta chain) was recovered during a study of blood T cell repertoires in COVID-19. Across the study: The United States, Italy and Spain supplied acute and convalescent COVID-19 samples. PBMCs, B-cell-depleted T cells, or T cells were the source of the cDNA or gDNA that made up the material.

The germline CDR1 and CDR2 sequences are MGHRA and YSYEKL. V was clipped by 0 bases and J by 1 base; unmatched bases: 5. The CDR3 runs to 17 residues. The assay was immunoSEQ multiplex PCR, and TCRdb's table has in-frame clones only and misses some. The data contain roughly 260,000 clones, roughly 82% of them singletons. The chain links TRBV4-1 to TRBJ2-1; 8 bases match TRBD2. This clonotype was obtained from a woman older than 75 with active or convalescent COVID-19. The sample consisted of peripheral blood. CDR3 region: CASSQESGTSSYNEQFF. CDR3 nucleotides: TGCGCCAGCAGCCAAGAGAGTGGGACTAGTTCCTACAATGAGCAGTTCTTC.